One T cell receptor (beta chain) is described in this entry. A TCRbeta library incorporating unique molecular identifiers was prepared. Using its own MiXCR run on the PCR reads, TCRdb lists one record per CDR3 protein. The data show 85,000 to 120,000 distinct CDR3 sequences, with over 6% seen just once and about a sixth held by the top ten. This entry comes from a study of T-cell reconstitution after alpha-beta-depleted transplantation in children. The CDR3 covers 15 residues. The trim removed 4 bases at V and 3 bases at J, leaving 6 bases unmatched. Germline lookup yields CDR1 SGHRS and CDR2 YFSETQ. The V call is TRBV5-1, the J call TRBJ1-2; 10 nucleotides match TRBD1. This receptor was taken from a boy under 10 years old with acute lymphoblastic leukemia, due to receive a stem cell transplant. The sequences come from PBMCs, collected before TCRalphabeta/CD19-depleted stem cell transplant. CDR3 coding DNA: TGCGCCAGCAGCGCGTCCGGGACAGGGGACTATGGCTACACCTTC. It yields the protein CASSASGTGDYGYTF.